These 28 T cell receptor beta chains came from one sample sequenced in a study of blood T cells in healthy people across ages. Primers used in a second PCR of roughly 7 to 12 cycles were a sample-barcoded 5' primer and a J-beta primer mix. A single record per CDR3 protein comes from TCRdb applying MiXCR to the 5' RACE reads. Among 1 million to 1.2 million distinct CDR3 sequences listed, under 40% were seen once. The sequenced sample was blood. Receptors originate from a man between 18 and 29 years old in good health.

In its sample, this clonotype was seen a few times. The chain combines TRBV7-2 with TRBJ1-5; the D gene is possibly TRBD1 (6 bases). CDR3 length: 16 residues. V dropped 5 bases and J dropped 7 bases, with 21 bases sitting between them. The V gene's germline CDR1 is SGHTA and CDR2 FQGNSA. The CDR3 nucleotides are TGTGCCAGCAGCCCCATGGGCAGGGGTACAGGGCAGCCCCAGCATTTT. Translating it yields CASSPMGRGTGQPQHF.

This clonotype has only one observation. The gene calls are TRBV6-5 and TRBJ2-7, with D perhaps TRBD1 (6 bases). Germline CDR1 and CDR2: MNHEY and SVGAGI. The V and J ends lost 6 bases and 1 base respectively, with 16 bases between them. The CDR3 is 15 amino acids. CDR3 amino acids: CASSRGPTDSYEQYF. The CDR3, as DNA: TGTGCCAGCAGCAGGGGCCCGACAGATTCCTACGAGCAGTACTTC.

This chain connects TRBV11-2 to TRBJ1-2; 11 bases map to TRBD1. The junction had 11 bases not matched to a gene; V was cut back by 0 bases and J by 8 bases. From germline, CDR1 is SGHAT and CDR2 FQNNGV. CDR3 length equals 17 residues. CDR3 bases: TGTGCCAGCAGCTTAGATGGACGGACAGGGGGCACAAGGGGCTACACCTTC. Residues: CASSLDGRTGGTRGYTF.

The chain combines TRBV15 with TRBJ2-3; 10 nucleotides match TRBD2. CDR1 is LNHNV and CDR2 is YYDKDF in the germline V gene (reference sequence). The CDR3 has 16 residues. V gave up 7 bases and J gave up 0 bases; unmatched junction bases: 7. CDR3 sequence: CATIGSGGSSTDTQYF. The CDR3 nucleotides read TGTGCCACCATCGGTAGCGGGGGGTCTAGCACAGATACGCAGTATTTT.

This clonotype was seen repeatedly, ten times or more. The V call is TRBV5-1, the J call TRBJ1-1; the D is unclear. The CDR3 sequence is 14 residues long. Germline V gives CDR1 SGHRS, CDR2 YFSETQ. The V and J ends lost 0 bases and 0 bases respectively, with 6 bases between them. Here the CDR3 DNA reads TGCGCCAGCAGCTTGGGGACCTTGAACACTGAAGCTTTCTTT. Protein product: CASSLGTLNTEAFF.

The chain has TRBV12-1 and TRBJ2-7; the listed D gene, TRBD1, was not tested against the DNA. TRBV12-1 is described as a pseudogene. The length of the CDR3 is 13 residues. CDR3 nucleotide sequence: TGTGCCGGCAGCCTCCAGGACAGATACGAGCAGTACTTC. It is translated as CAGSLQDRYEQYF.

The V call is TRBV5-4, the J call TRBJ1-1, with D unclear. V was clipped by 1 base and J by 5 bases, with 12 bases between them. This CDR3 spans 14 amino acids. Germline V gene sequence: CDR1 SGHNT, CDR2 YYREEE (reference sequence). CDR3 sequence reads: CASSLPNERTEAFF. In DNA form, the CDR3 reads TGTGCCAGCAGCTTGCCCAACGAGAGGACTGAAGCTTTCTTT.

This sequence joins TRBV12-3 or TRBV12-4 and TRBJ1-1, with unresolved D. The V gene lost 9 bases and the J gene lost 1 base, with 12 bases spanning the gap. This CDR3 region has 13 residues. The CDR3 DNA follows: TGTGCCAGTCTGCGGGCGCAGAACACTGAAGCTTTCTTT. As protein: CASLRAQNTEAFF.

The chain carries TRBV20-1 and TRBJ2-1; TRBD1 might be the D (7 bases). CDR1 is DFQATT and CDR2 is SNEGSKA in the germline V gene (reference sequence). The CDR3 is 16 amino acids. The ends were cut back, 4 bases at V and 7 bases at J, with 23 bases in the middle. The CDR3 region is CSATERGQGGLNEQFF. In DNA form, the CDR3 reads TGCAGTGCTACGGAAAGGGGGCAGGGGGGATTGAATGAGCAGTTCTTC.

This clonotype was observed a few times. The V call is TRBV28, the J call TRBJ1-5; the match to TRBD1 covers 10 bases. The CDR3 is made up of 16 amino acids. Germline V gives CDR1 MDHEN, CDR2 SYDVKM. After removal of 5 bases from V and 2 bases from J, the junction contained 6 bases not matched to a gene. CDR3 sequence: CASSRRQGARNQPQHF. The CDR3 bases are TGTGCCAGCAGTCGAAGACAGGGGGCGCGCAATCAGCCCCAGCATTTT.

This clonotype appeared many times. The chain couples TRBV27 to TRBJ2-7; D gene unclear. This CDR3 has 13 amino acids. Per the germline V gene, CDR1 is MNHEY and CDR2 is SMNVEV (reference sequence). Trimming took 0 bases from V and 6 from J, leaving 9 bases between them. CDR3 sequence (DNA): TGTGCCAGCAGTTTATCCCCATCCGCCGAGCAGTACTTC. Translation gives CASSLSPSAEQYF.

This clonotype was counted ten times or more. The chain recombines TRBV29-1 with TRBJ1-2, with a possible D match to TRBD1 (6 bases). V dropped 3 bases and J dropped 7 bases, with 15 bases sitting between them. Germline V lookup: CDR1 SQVTM, CDR2 ANQGSEA. This CDR3 spans 13 amino acids. CDR3 amino acids: CSVEVGAQSGYTF. The CDR3, as DNA: TGCAGCGTTGAGGTGGGGGCGCAAAGTGGCTACACCTTC.

This clonotype was seen many times. The chain couples TRBV6-2 or TRBV6-3 to TRBJ2-3; D is unresolved. Trimming took off 0 bases at V and 9 bases at J, with 10 bases between the two ends. The CDR3 extends over 13 amino acids. Germline V gene lookup returns CDR1 MNHEY and CDR2 SVGEGT. DNA for the CDR3: TGTGCCAGCAGTTACTCGTCCCCAGCGACGCAGTATTTT. Its protein is CASSYSSPATQYF.

The chain recombines TRBV6-6 with TRBJ2-5, with D unresolved. Per the germline V gene, CDR1 is MNHNY and CDR2 is SVGAGI (reference sequence). The CDR3 runs to 16 residues. Trimming removed 2 bases at V and 7 bases at J, with 20 bases between. The CDR3 coding sequence is TGTGCCAGCAGTTACAAGGAGACTCCCTCTCCCGGGACCCAGTACTTC. Translating it yields CASSYKETPSPGTQYF.

This clonotype was detected once. The chain joins TRBV6-1 to TRBJ2-5; TRBD1 is a possible D gene (6 bases). Germline V gene sequence: CDR1 MNHNS, CDR2 SASEGT. The CDR3 has 14 amino acids. Trimming left V 4 bases short and J 11 bases short, with 20 bases between. The CDR3 reads CASSGRGGISEQYF. CDR3 coding DNA: TGTGCCAGCAGTGGCAGGGGTGGAATTTCGGAGCAGTACTTC.

This clonotype came up a few times. The J gene is TRBJ1-2, the V gene TRBV2; D is ambiguous. The CDR3 length is 14 residues. Trimming stripped 3 bases from V and 1 base from J, with 9 bases between. In germline, CDR1 is SNHLY, CDR2 FYNNEI. CDR3 sequence: CASSEEAINYGYTF. CDR3 coding DNA: TGTGCCAGCAGTGAGGAAGCTATTAACTATGGCTACACCTTC. The full variable domain, rest sourced from reference TRBV2 and TRBJ1-2, is EPEVTQTPSHQVTQMGQEVILRCVPISNHLYFYWYRQILGQKVEFLVSFYNNEISEKSEIFDDQFSVERPDGSNFTLKIRSTKLEDSAMYFCASSEEAINYGYTFGSGTRLTVV.

A few counts support this clonotype. The genes are TRBV28 and TRBJ2-3, with 12 bases fitting TRBD2. Germline CDR1 and CDR2: MDHEN and SYDVKM. This CDR3 contains 19 residues. Trimming cost V 2 bases and J 5 bases; bases outside gene matches: 14. CDR3 protein: CASSLGHSRLAGVGDTQYF. As DNA, the CDR3 is TGTGCCAGCAGTTTAGGACACTCAAGACTAGCGGGGGTTGGAGATACGCAGTATTTT.

The genes are TRBV6-6 and TRBJ1-2; tentatively, D is TRBD1 (6 bases). The germline V gene encodes CDR1 MNHNY and CDR2 SVGAGI (reference sequence). V gave up 7 bases and J gave up 3 bases, with 21 bases separating them. The CDR3 consists of 16 residues. The DNA for the CDR3 is TGTGCCAGCACTAAAACGGCAGGGGACCTGGACTATGGCTACACCTTC. It translates to CASTKTAGDLDYGYTF.

This sequence joins TRBV21-1 and TRBJ2-5; TRBD2 reflects the table's D call only, with no check against the DNA. TRBV21-1 is described as a pseudogene. This CDR3 is 15 amino acids long. The CDR3 region has the DNA TGTGCCATCCCCGGGTGGGGACTCAGAGGGGAGACCCAGTACTTC. As protein: CAIPGWGLRGETQYF.

With regard to this clonotype: A read error may be the cause here, since a much bigger clone is one base away. The gene calls are TRBV4-3 and TRBJ2-1; 8 nucleotides match TRBD2. V shed 0 bases and J 7 bases; nucleotides not matched to a gene: 11. The CDR3 has 17 amino acids. CDR1 is LGHNA and CDR2 is YSLEER in the germline V gene. The CDR3 here is CASSQDILLGLGNEQFF. CDR3 nucleotides: TGCGCCAGCAGCCAAGACATCTTACTGGGACTAGGTAATGAGCAGTTCTTC.

This chain links TRBV11-2 with TRBJ2-1; D is ambiguous. V was trimmed by 6 bases and J by 10 bases, leaving 13 bases between them. This CDR3 comprises 12 residues. In germline, CDR1 is SGHAT, CDR2 FQNNGV. CDR3 bases: TGTGCCAGCAGGCAACAGCCCTACGAGCAGTTCTTC. It is translated as CASRQQPYEQFF.

A few counts support this clonotype. The chain uses TRBV12-3 or TRBV12-4 and TRBJ1-4; perhaps TRBD1 as D (6 bases). V lost 5 bases to trimming and J lost 4 bases, with 14 bases between them. The CDR3 is made up of 15 amino acids. The CDR3 DNA sequence: TGTGCCAGCAGTCCGCTACAGGGCCTTAATGAAAAACTGTTTTTT. It encodes CASSPLQGLNEKLFF.

The chain has TRBV5-1 and TRBJ1-2; D might be TRBD1 (6 bases). CDR1 is SGHRS and CDR2 is YFSETQ in the germline V gene. Trimming cost V 3 bases and J 7 bases, with 16 bases left between them. The CDR3 is 14 amino acids. The CDR3 region has the DNA TGCGCCAGCAGCTACGCCGGGACACGCCCTGGCTACACCTTC. This encodes CASSYAGTRPGYTF.

This clonotype appeared once. The CDR3 sequence is CATSRGDRGYADTQYF. The DNA for the CDR3 is TGTGCCACCAGCAGAGGGGACAGGGGGTATGCGGATACGCAGTATTTT. This chain uses TRBV15 with TRBJ2-3, with 11 bases fitting TRBD1. There are 16 residues in the CDR3. The V gene end was trimmed by 1 base and the J gene end by 6 bases; junction bases not matched to a gene: 6. Germline V gives CDR1 LNHNV, CDR2 YYDKDF (reference sequence).

The chain employs TRBV7-2 and TRBJ1-5; TRBD1 is a possible D gene (5 bases). Germline loops: CDR1 SGHTA, CDR2 FQGNSA. Deletions cut 1 base from V and 7 bases from J, with 11 bases between. CDR3 length equals 14 residues. CDR3 in DNA: TGTGCCAGCAGCTTAGGGGGGGACGAGCAGCCCCAGCATTTT. Translating gives CASSLGGDEQPQHF.

J is TRBJ1-3 and V is TRBV10-3, with D unclear. Germline CDR1 and CDR2: ENHRY and SYGVKD. V lost 7 bases, J lost 6 bases, and 16 bases lay in between. This CDR3 has 14 amino acids. The CDR3 loop reads CAIKGRLNENTIYF. The CDR3 nucleotides read TGTGCCATCAAGGGCAGGCTGAACGAAAACACCATATATTTT.

This chain uses TRBV6-6 with TRBJ1-1; 7 bases map to TRBD1. This CDR3 is 15 amino acids long. The trim removed 5 bases at V and 5 bases at J, leaving 11 bases unmatched. Germline assignment: CDR1 MNHNY and CDR2 SVGAGI (reference sequence). CDR3 bases: TGTGCCAGCAGTAATCAAGGACAGGACGGAACTGAAGCTTTCTTT. This sequence encodes CASSNQGQDGTEAFF.

The chain links TRBV6-2 or TRBV6-3 to TRBJ1-2, with a tentative D call TRBD1 (6 bases). V shed 6 bases and J shed 4 bases, with 15 bases lying between them. The CDR3 has 14 amino acids. The germline V gene encodes CDR1 MNHEY and CDR2 SVGEGT. CDR3 bases: TGTGCCAGCAGCACGGAGACGGACAGCTATGGCTACACCTTC. It translates to CASSTETDSYGYTF.